The next 32 T cell receptor beta chains were all read from a single sample in a study of monozygotic twins with inflammatory bowel disease. TCRdb processed the 5' RACE reads again and assigns one entry to each CDR3 protein, with no DNA. This sample's table has some 330,000 distinct CDR3 sequences. What was sequenced was blood. The receptor source for this set is a human donor with ulcerative colitis or Crohn's disease, or a healthy co-twin of an affected twin (not recorded which).

The rearrangement joins TRBV7-2 to TRBJ2-1; TCRdb reports TRBD2, a call that lacks DNA to check it against. CDR3 length: 15 amino acids. Germline CDR1 SGHTA, CDR2 FQGNSA. The CDR3 spells CASSSGLADYNEQFF.

The gene calls are TRBV27 and TRBJ2-7; TCRdb returns TRBD1, unconfirmable since there is no DNA. Per germline, CDR1 MNHEY and CDR2 SMNVEV (reference sequence). The CDR3 consists of 15 residues. The CDR3 protein is CASTTRGTRANEQYF.

The CDR3 is CASSPLSTIYF. The rearrangement links TRBV12-3 or TRBV12-4 to TRBJ1-3. The CDR3 spans 11 residues.

The genes are TRBV29-1 and TRBJ2-7; TCRdb proposes TRBD2, but this gene call is untestable without DNA. Germline V CDR1 and CDR2: SQVTM, ANQGSEA. CDR3 length: 13 amino acids. CDR3 region: CSAGGARTYEQYF.

The CDR3: CASSQARGLGYTF. The chain links TRBV4-3 to TRBJ1-2; there is no DNA to check the TCRdb D call of TRBD1. The CDR3 length is 13 residues. In germline, CDR1 is LGHNA, CDR2 YSLEER.

V is TRBV29-1 and J is TRBJ2-5; checking the TCRdb D call of TRBD2 is not possible without DNA. The V gene's germline CDR1 is SQVTM and CDR2 ANQGSEA. This CDR3 has 18 amino acids. CDR3 residues: CSLGHLPRASGDQETQYF.

The CDR3 loop reads CASSIARGTTDTQYF. This chain joins TRBV19 and TRBJ2-3; TCRdb picks TRBD1, but there is no DNA to check that call. Germline V gene data show CDR1 as LNHDA and CDR2 as SQIVND (reference sequence). The CDR3 covers 15 residues.

The rearrangement links TRBV30 to TRBJ1-1; lacking DNA, the TRBD1 call made by TCRdb goes unchecked. This CDR3 has 14 amino acids. Germline values: CDR1 GTSNPN, CDR2 SVGIG (reference sequence). The CDR3 sequence is CAWSPTVRGTEAFF.

The V gene is TRBV6-1, the J gene TRBJ2-5; TCRdb names TRBD2, which stays unverified in the absence of DNA. From germline, CDR1 is MNHNS and CDR2 SASEGT. The CDR3 loop spans 16 amino acids. CDR3 residues: CASRLTGTSGWETQYF.

The V call is TRBV14, the J call TRBJ2-2; TCRdb gives TRBD1 as the D gene, but with no DNA this cannot be confirmed. CDR1 is SGHDN, CDR2 FVKESK, per germline. This CDR3 is built from 15 residues. CDR3 in amino acids: CASSQVPGRNGELFF.

This rearrangement joins TRBV10-1 to TRBJ2-1; no DNA is available, so the TRBD1 call from TCRdb remains unchecked. The CDR3 has 16 amino acids. Germline loops: CDR1 WNHNN, CDR2 SYGVQD (reference sequence). Here the CDR3 reads CASSEGGEMTPNEQFF.

The chain is built from TRBV4-3 and TRBJ2-7; absent DNA, TCRdb's TRBD2 call cannot be checked. CDR1 is LGHNA, CDR2 YSLEER, per germline. This CDR3 comprises 15 residues. CDR3 sequence: CASSQDLAGTYEQYF.

This sequence joins TRBV3-1 and TRBJ2-3. Per germline, CDR1 LGHDT and CDR2 YNNKEL (reference sequence). This CDR3 region has 16 residues. The CDR3 protein is CASSQDISIYTDTQYF.

J is TRBJ1-6 and V is TRBV30; TCRdb names TRBD1, which stays unverified in the absence of DNA. The germline gives CDR1 GTSNPN, CDR2 SVGIG (reference sequence). The CDR3 spans 12 residues. The chain's CDR3 is CAGGGWGSPLHF.

The chain carries TRBV20-1 and TRBJ2-2; TCRdb's D gene call, TRBD1, goes unchecked for lack of DNA. Germline loops: CDR1 DFQATT, CDR2 SNEGSKA (reference sequence). The CDR3 length is 14 residues. The CDR3 loop is CSASRGKDTGELFF.

The gene calls are TRBV29-1 and TRBJ2-6. The V gene's germline CDR1 is SQVTM and CDR2 ANQGSEA. This CDR3 contains 13 residues. CDR3 in amino acids: CSVTVSGANVLTF.

The V and J genes are TRBV7-9 and TRBJ1-3. The CDR3 runs to 14 residues. Per germline, CDR1 SEHNR and CDR2 FQNEAQ (reference sequence). The CDR3 sequence: CASSLSTSGNTIYF.

The rearrangement uses TRBV29-1 and TRBJ2-1; TCRdb calls TRBD1, which cannot be checked without DNA. CDR1 SQVTM and CDR2 ANQGSEA come from the germline V gene. This CDR3 has 11 residues. Here the CDR3 reads CSAEQGDEQFF.

The chain carries TRBV12-3 or TRBV12-4 and TRBJ2-3; TCRdb indicates TRBD1, and absent DNA this call remains unverified. This CDR3 has 15 amino acids. The CDR3 here is CASSAGDRDHDTQYF.

This chain links TRBV2 with TRBJ2-3; TCRdb selects TRBD1, and the lack of DNA leaves this call unchecked. The CDR3 is 15 amino acids. Germline V CDR1 and CDR2: SNHLY, FYNNEI. The CDR3 is CASSIGGSSTDTQYF.

This CDR3 reads CASSLIAGGPQETQYF. The V and J genes are TRBV5-1 and TRBJ2-5; no DNA is available, so the TRBD1 call from TCRdb remains unchecked. This CDR3 region has 16 residues. The germline CDR1 and CDR2 sequences are SGHRS and YFSETQ.

The CDR3 sequence is CASSQRSPGGSPLHF. V gene TRBV3-1 combines with J gene TRBJ1-6; the D gene TCRdb calls, TRBD1, cannot be checked with no DNA. CDR1 is LGHDT and CDR2 is YNNKEL in the germline V gene (reference sequence). The CDR3 has 15 residues.

This chain connects TRBV5-1 to TRBJ2-1; TCRdb indicates TRBD2, and absent DNA this call remains unverified. Germline-derived CDR1 and CDR2 are SGHRS and YFSETQ. The CDR3 length is 13 residues. CDR3 sequence reads: CASTSGGSDEQFF.

V gene TRBV28 combines with J gene TRBJ2-7; the D call from TCRdb, TRBD1, cannot be confirmed without DNA. The V gene's germline CDR1 is MDHEN and CDR2 SYDVKM. CDR3 length equals 14 residues. CDR3 loop: CASSQTGGYYEQYF.

The chain has TRBV21-1 and TRBJ1-5; with no DNA, the TCRdb D assignment of TRBD1 cannot be verified. TRBV21-1 is a recognized pseudogene. This CDR3 is 17 amino acids long. The CDR3 sequence is CASSGPGQKYSNQPQHF.

The chain joins TRBV12-3 or TRBV12-4 to TRBJ2-7; without DNA, the TCRdb call of TRBD1 cannot be checked. This CDR3 has 12 amino acids. The CDR3 loop reads CASRLPGTEQYF.

This sequence joins TRBV2 and TRBJ2-3; the TCRdb D gene call, TRBD1, has no DNA to confirm it. This CDR3 has 14 residues. Germline-derived CDR1 and CDR2 are SNHLY and FYNNEI. CDR3: CASRGVGGADTQYF.

The gene calls are TRBV7-2 and TRBJ2-1; checking the TCRdb D call of TRBD1 is not possible without DNA. There are 12 residues in the CDR3. Germline values: CDR1 SGHTA, CDR2 FQGNSA. The CDR3 sequence is CASSPGHNEQFF.

The chain couples TRBV29-1 to TRBJ2-7; absent DNA, TCRdb's TRBD1 call cannot be checked. The CDR3 consists of 13 residues. Germline CDR1 reads SQVTM; CDR2 reads ANQGSEA. CDR3 in amino acids: CSVKSPGQYEQYF.

CDR3 residues: CATSDFNQPQHF. The chain links TRBV24-1 to TRBJ1-5. This CDR3 has 12 residues. CDR1 is KGHDR, CDR2 SFDVKD, per germline.

This sequence joins TRBV4-3 and TRBJ2-1; the D call of TRBD2 rests on TCRdb alone, since no DNA is present to check it. The CDR3 is 17 residues long. Germline V gives CDR1 LGHNA, CDR2 YSLEER. CDR3 in amino acids: CASSQDVGLAVYNEQFF.

The chain combines TRBV7-8 with TRBJ2-7. Germline loops: CDR1 SGHVS, CDR2 FQNEAQ. The CDR3 extends over 14 amino acids. The CDR3 is CASSPEQTSYEQYF.